These 17 T cell receptor beta chains were all obtained from the same sample, sequenced in a study of blood T cells in healthy people across ages. A sample-barcoded 5' primer and a J-beta primer mix were used in a second PCR of roughly 6 to 11 cycles. In TCRdb, the 5' RACE reads were re-called with MiXCR into one record per CDR3 protein. The sample has about 1.7 million distinct CDR3 sequences; under 30% are singletons. What was sequenced was blood. These TCRs come from a woman aged 25-40 years in good health.

V and J are TRBV15 and TRBJ1-2; D unclear. Trimming pared 0 bases from V and 6 bases from J, leaving 8 bases between. Germline V lookup: CDR1 LNHNV, CDR2 YYDKDF (reference sequence). The CDR3 is made up of 13 amino acids. The CDR3 loop reads CATSRDLGDGYTF. Here the CDR3 DNA reads TGTGCCACCAGCAGAGACCTGGGAGATGGCTACACCTTC.

This chain uses TRBV2 with TRBJ2-7; TRBD1 might be the D (5 bases). V dropped 6 bases and J dropped 6 bases, with 9 bases sitting between them. Germline CDR1 and CDR2: SNHLY and FYNNEI. This CDR3 contains 11 residues. DNA of the CDR3: TGTGCCAGCAGCAGGGTCTGCGAGCAGTACTTC. As protein: CASSRVCEQYF. Combining the CDR3 with reference TRBV2 and TRBJ2-7 gives the whole variable domain EPEVTQTPSHQVTQMGQEVILRCVPISNHLYFYWYRQILGQKVEFLVSFYNNEISEKSEIFDDQFSVERPDGSNFTLKIRSTKLEDSAMYFCASSRVCEQYFGPGTRLTVT.

The rearrangement links TRBV20-1 to TRBJ2-3; 8 bases fit TRBD1. Germline V CDR1 and CDR2: DFQATT, SNEGSKA (reference sequence). This CDR3 contains 16 residues. V shed 4 bases and J 0 bases; nucleotides not matched to a gene: 9. The CDR3 sequence: CSAKRTGGGSTDTQYF. DNA of the CDR3: TGCAGTGCTAAACGCACAGGGGGAGGTAGCACAGATACGCAGTATTTT.

This clonotype was detected a few times. V is TRBV29-1 and J is TRBJ2-3; maybe TRBD2 (5 bases). With 1 base removed from V and 8 bases from J, the gap between germline ends came to 10 bases. The CDR3 consists of 12 residues. Germline V CDR1 and CDR2: SQVTM, ANQGSEA. This chain's CDR3 is CSVEGGRGTQYF. CDR3 coding DNA: TGCAGCGTTGAAGGTGGGAGAGGTACGCAGTATTTT.

V gene TRBV7-9 combines with J gene TRBJ1-2, with 7 bases matching TRBD1. There are 18 residues in the CDR3. Trimming took 5 bases from V and 0 from J; bases not matched to a gene: 15. Germline assignment: CDR1 SEHNR and CDR2 FQNEAQ (reference sequence). CDR3 in amino acids: CASSTPRADREANYGYTF. DNA of the CDR3: TGTGCCAGCAGCACCCCTAGGGCCGACAGGGAAGCTAACTATGGCTACACCTTC. Looking up the rest from reference TRBV7-9 and TRBJ1-2 gives the full variable domain: DTGVSQNPRHKITKRGQNVTFRCDPISEHNRLYWYRQTLGQGPEFLTYFQNEAQLEKSRLLSDRFSAERPKGSFSTLEIQRTEQGDSAMYLCASSTPRADREANYGYTFGSGTRLTVV.

There are a few counts of this clonotype. The rearrangement uses TRBV10-3 and TRBJ2-3, with 10 bases that match TRBD2. With V trimmed by 10 bases and J by 1 base, 8 bases remained unmatched. The CDR3 sequence is 15 residues long. The germline CDR1 and CDR2 sequences are ENHRY and SYGVKD. In nucleotides, the CDR3 is TGTGCCACTGGGCTACTAGCGGGGCGCACAGATACGCAGTATTTT. The encoded protein is CATGLLAGRTDTQYF.

This rearrangement joins TRBV27 to TRBJ2-1; the match to TRBD1 covers 8 bases. The CDR3 contains 18 residues. The V gene end was trimmed by 4 bases and the J gene end by 0 bases; junction bases not matched to a gene: 11. Germline values: CDR1 MNHEY, CDR2 SMNVEV (reference sequence). The CDR3 sequence: CASSSRTGPGSSYNEQFF. The CDR3, as DNA: TGTGCCAGCAGTTCTCGGACAGGGCCGGGAAGCTCCTACAATGAGCAGTTCTTC.

In this sample, this clonotype turned up a few times. V and J are TRBV9 and TRBJ1-1; no reliable D call. V lost 3 bases, J lost 1 base, and 10 bases lay in between. Germline CDR1 is SGDLS and CDR2 is YYNGEE. This CDR3 comprises 14 residues. As DNA, the CDR3 is TGTGCCAGCAGCGCGCGGCGTGAGAACACTGAAGCTTTCTTT. Translation gives CASSARRENTEAFF.

The chain employs TRBV7-2 and TRBJ2-3; D is tentatively TRBD1 or TRBD2 (5 bases each). Germline CDR1 reads SGHTA; CDR2 reads FQGNSA. V shed 2 bases and J shed 4 bases, with 16 bases lying between them. The CDR3 sequence is 16 residues long. The CDR3 here is CASSLNEGRPSDTQYF. CDR3 in DNA: TGTGCCAGCAGCTTAAACGAGGGACGGCCATCAGATACGCAGTATTTT.

CDR3 DNA: TGTGCCAGCGTGCAGCCGAACACCGGGGAGCTGTTTTTT. Its translation: CASVQPNTGELFF. This rearrangement joins TRBV25-1 to TRBJ2-2; D gene ambiguous. Germline-derived CDR1 and CDR2 are MGHDK and SYGVNS. V dropped 8 bases and J dropped 0 bases, with 7 bases sitting between them. The CDR3 is 13 residues long. Variable domain in full (rest from reference TRBV25-1 and TRBJ2-2): EADIYQTPRYLVIGTGKKITLECSQTMGHDKMYWYQQDPGMELHLIHYSYGVNSTEKGDLSSESTVSRIRTEHFPLTLESARPSHTSQYLCASVQPNTGELFFGEGSRLTVL.

This sequence joins TRBV20-1 and TRBJ2-1; D is tentatively TRBD1 or TRBD2 (5 bases each). The CDR3 covers 12 residues. Germline V gives CDR1 DFQATT, CDR2 SNEGSKA (reference sequence). CDR3 in DNA: TGCGGTTCTGGGACGGAGTACAATGAGCAGTTCTTC. Translated, it gives CGSGTEYNEQFF.

The chain uses TRBV20-1 and TRBJ2-3; maybe TRBD1 (5 bases). The CDR3 sequence is 14 residues long. V lost 6 bases and J 2 bases, leaving 15 bases between the germline ends. Germline CDR1 reads DFQATT; CDR2 reads SNEGSKA (reference sequence). Here the CDR3 reads CSARVGIPTDTQYF. The CDR3 DNA reads TGCAGTGCCAGGGTGGGCATCCCCACAGATACGCAGTATTTT.

This clonotype was seen only a few times. The V call is TRBV18, the J call TRBJ1-1; a weak D match, TRBD1 (5 bases). This CDR3 is built from 15 residues. Germline CDR1 reads KGHSH; CDR2 reads LQKENI. The V gene lost 3 bases and the J gene lost 3 bases, with 14 bases spanning the gap. The chain's CDR3 is CASSPLSTGDTEAFF. For the CDR3, the DNA is TGTGCCAGCTCACCCCTTTCGACGGGGGACACTGAAGCTTTCTTT.

Only a few counts were recorded for this clonotype. This chain connects TRBV6-2 or TRBV6-3 to TRBJ2-3; 9 bases are shared with TRBD2. Germline V CDR1 and CDR2: MNHEY, SVGEGT. The CDR3 spans 14 residues. The J segment lost 6 bases and the V segment lost 6 bases, leaving 7 bases of the junction unmatched. Written as DNA, the CDR3 is TGTGCCAGCAGCGCGGGGGGGGACGTCGATACGCAGTATTTT. Translating gives CASSAGGDVDTQYF.

This clonotype was seen a few times. V usage is TRBV21-1 and J usage is TRBJ2-7. TRBV21-1 is marked as a pseudogene. The CDR3 sequence is 10 residues long. The CDR3 DNA follows: TGTGCCAGCAGCAGGGTCACCCAGTACTTC. It codes for CASSRVTQYF.

The gene calls are TRBV30 and TRBJ2-7; 10 nucleotides align to TRBD1. The ends lost 4 bases at V and 2 bases at J; junction bases unmatched: 5. CDR3 length equals 14 residues. Germline CDR1 is GTSNPN and CDR2 is SVGIG (reference sequence). The CDR3 sequence: CAWTSGQGPYEQYF. CDR3 nucleotides: TGTGCCTGGACCTCGGGACAGGGGCCCTACGAGCAGTACTTC.

This clonotype was seen ten or more times. This chain uses TRBV5-1 with TRBJ2-5, with D maybe TRBD1 (5 bases). Germline V gene sequence: CDR1 SGHRS, CDR2 YFSETQ. CDR3 length equals 13 residues. V lost 1 base, J lost 4 bases, and 8 bases lay in between. The CDR3 reads CASSLPRGETQYF. In nucleotides, the CDR3 is TGCGCCAGCAGCTTGCCAAGGGGAGAGACCCAGTACTTC.